Below are 11 T cell receptor beta chains sequenced from a single sample in a study of beta chain features in type 1 diabetes. Findings and caveats of the study: The study found moderately but significantly shorter TCRB CDR3s in all four CD4+ subsets of Type 1 diabetes patients.

The whole isolated RNA underwent reverse transcription, so sequencing captured expressed TCRB transcripts. Sequencing used immunoSEQ multiplex PCR; TCRdb keeps in-frame clones, though not all of them. The sample lists about 370,000 clones, around a tenth occurring once. Which antigens these TCRs recognize remains unknown. What was sequenced was central memory CD4+ T cells from blood. The receptors derive from a man aged 30 to 39 with type 1 diabetes.

This clone came up a few times. This chain connects TRBV10-2 to TRBJ2-3; D call uncertain. The CDR3 sequence is 11 residues long. Per the germline V gene, CDR1 is WSHSY and CDR2 is SAAADI. The V end was cut by 8 bases, the J end by 2 bases, with 5 bases between. The CDR3 nucleotides are TGCGCCAGCCGAACCACAGATACGCAGTATTTT. It yields the protein CASRTTDTQYF.

This clone was counted only a few times. The chain's CDR3 is CAGGERQDQPQHF. The CDR3 nucleotides read TGTGCGGGGGGGGAGCGTCAGGATCAGCCCCAGCATTTT. V and J are TRBV28 and TRBJ1-5; a weak D match, TRBD1 (5 bases). The germline V gene has CDR1 MDHEN and CDR2 SYDVKM. The CDR3 is 13 amino acids.

This clone showed up just a few times. The genes are TRBV29-1 and TRBJ1-4; 7 positions agree with TRBD1. Germline loops: CDR1 SQVTM, CDR2 ANQGSEA. The CDR3 runs 14 residues. The J segment lost 8 bases and the V segment lost 7 bases, leaving 13 bases of the junction unmatched. Written as DNA, the CDR3 is TGCAGCGGCGGCTACAGGGGACGGGGAGAAAAACTGTTTTTT. Amino acid sequence: CSGGYRGRGEKLFF.

V usage is TRBV28 and J usage is TRBJ2-1; 10 bases align to TRBD2. V lost 6 bases to trimming and J lost 7 bases; unmatched junction nucleotides: 9. Germline CDR1 MDHEN, CDR2 SYDVKM. The CDR3 extends over 15 amino acids. The CDR3, as DNA: TGTGCCAGCAGGCCGGGGGCTAGCGGGAGTAATGAGCAGTTCTTC. Amino acids: CASRPGASGSNEQFF.

This chain uses TRBV7-2 with TRBJ2-7; the match to TRBD2 covers 7 bases. The germline gives CDR1 SGHTA, CDR2 FQGNSA. This CDR3 spans 14 amino acids. Germline trimming cut 5 bases from V and 6 bases from J; bases unmatched to any gene: 10. CDR3 amino acids: CASSRDSGASEQYF. The CDR3 region has the DNA TGTGCCAGCAGCCGCGACAGCGGGGCCTCCGAGCAGTACTTC. The full variable domain, rest sourced from reference TRBV7-2 and TRBJ2-7, is GAGVSQSPSNKVTEKGKDVELRCDPISGHTALYWYRQSLGQGLEFLIYFQGNSAPDKSGLPSDRFSAERTGGSVSTLTIQRTQQEDSAVYLCASSRDSGASEQYFGPGTRLTVT.

The CDR3 reads CASTGGAKTQYF. The CDR3 DNA reads as TGTGCCAGCACGGGGGGCGCAAAGACCCAGTACTTC. The V and J genes are TRBV6-5 and TRBJ2-5; a weak D match, TRBD2 (7 bases). CDR1 and CDR2 from the germline V gene are MNHEY and SVGAGI. This CDR3 is built from 12 residues. V shed 7 bases and J shed 6 bases, with 12 bases lying between them.

This clone turned up a few times. This chain links TRBV6-1 with TRBJ2-3; D may be TRBD1 (7 bases). V was shortened by 6 bases and J by 3 bases, with 16 bases between the two germline ends. Germline loops: CDR1 MNHNS, CDR2 SASEGT. The CDR3 runs to 15 residues. This CDR3 reads CASSAAGQTTDTQYF. CDR3 DNA sequence: TGTGCCAGCAGCGCCGCGGGACAGACAACAGATACGCAGTATTTT.

The rearrangement joins TRBV9 to TRBJ1-1; no firm D call. Trimming removed 0 bases from V and 3 bases from J, with 6 bases in between. This CDR3 has 13 residues. Germline V gene data show CDR1 as SGDLS and CDR2 as YYNGEE. CDR3 in DNA: TGTGCCAGCAGCGTAGGGTGGGACACTGAAGCTTTCTTT. Its protein product is CASSVGWDTEAFF.

This sequence joins TRBV2 and TRBJ2-7; 7 nucleotides match TRBD1. CDR1 is SNHLY, CDR2 FYNNEI, per germline. The CDR3 consists of 15 residues. J gave up 1 base and V 5 bases, and 8 bases lay outside the gene matches. As DNA, the CDR3 is TGTGCCAGCAGTCTCCCGGGACAGAGATCCTACGAGCAGTACTTC. Amino acid sequence: CASSLPGQRSYEQYF.

This clone showed up just a few times. A far larger clone is a single base away, which makes a read error likely. The same CDR3 is also encoded by other DNA sequences in this sample. CDR3 sequence reads: CAWTPRPAGEPQHF. DNA for the CDR3: TGTGCCTGGACCCCCCGCCCCGCCGGGGAGCCCCAGCATTTT. This chain links TRBV30 with TRBJ1-5; D uncertain. The CDR3 is 14 amino acids. Germline V gene sequence: CDR1 GTSNPN, CDR2 SVGIG (reference sequence). V lost 4 bases to trimming and J lost 8 bases, with 18 bases between them.

This clone was recorded a few times. The chain combines TRBV9 with TRBJ2-7; 9 nucleotides agree with TRBD2. The germline gives CDR1 SGDLS, CDR2 YYNGEE. After removal of 1 base from V and 7 bases from J, the junction contained 6 bases not matched to a gene. CDR3 length: 14 amino acids. CDR3 loop: CASSVWREGREQYF. The CDR3 coding sequence is TGTGCCAGCAGCGTATGGCGGGAGGGCCGGGAGCAGTACTTC.